Listed below are T cell receptor beta chains from one sample, sequenced in a study of PD-1 blockade in classical Hodgkin lymphoma. Libraries were prepared by immunoSEQ multiplex PCR; TCRdb keeps only in-frame clonotypes and omits some of them. The profile shows some 100,000 clones, approximately 92% of them singletons. The specimen comprised peripheral blood mononuclear cells (PBMCs), sampled at baseline. The receptors shown here come from a human donor with classical Hodgkin lymphoma. Each CDR3 is given with its conserved first and last residue. Fields, in order: J gene, V gene, clone size, D gene, CDR3 DNA, CDR3 protein. The D gene is left open where the match is weak. Only part of the rows carry a size: once, few, many, or a class if the clone is expanded.

j_gene: TRBJ2-7
v_gene: TRBV4-1
abundance: NA
d_gene: NA
CDR3nt: TGCGCCAGCAGCCAAGCCTACAGTAACGAGCAGTACTTC
CDR3aa: CASSQAYSNEQYF

j_gene: TRBJ2-5
v_gene: TRBV6-5
abundance: NA
d_gene: TRBD2
CDR3nt: TGTGCCAGCAGTTACCCTGGACTAGCGGGAGGTGTCCAGTACTTC
CDR3aa: CASSYPGLAGGVQYF

j_gene: TRBJ2-1
v_gene: TRBV29-1
abundance: NA
d_gene: NA
CDR3nt: TGCAGCGTTGACCCCCGGGGGACGTACAATGAGCAGTTCTTC
CDR3aa: CSVDPRGTYNEQFF

j_gene: TRBJ2-1
v_gene: TRBV21-1
abundance: NA
d_gene: NA
CDR3nt: TGTGCCAGCAGCAAGGTAGGGGCTAGCGGGGTCTACAATGAGCAGTTCTTC
CDR3aa: CASSKVGASGVYNEQFF

j_gene: TRBJ2-7
v_gene: TRBV30
abundance: once
d_gene: NA
CDR3nt: TGTGCCTGGACGCAGGGCCGTATGGGCCTCCCGCGTTCGGGCGAGCAGTACTTC
CDR3aa: CAWTQGRMGLPRSGEQYF

j_gene: TRBJ1-2
v_gene: TRBV29-1
abundance: NA
d_gene: NA
CDR3nt: TGCAGCGTTGAATGGGGGCGAGGCTACACCTTC
CDR3aa: CSVEWGRGYTF

j_gene: TRBJ1-2
v_gene: TRBV2
abundance: once
d_gene: NA
CDR3nt: TGTGCCAGCAGTGAAGAAGTAGGAAGCGGCTATGGCTACACCTTC
CDR3aa: CASSEEVGSGYGYTF

j_gene: TRBJ2-7
v_gene: TRBV28
abundance: NA
d_gene: NA
CDR3nt: TGTGCCAGCAGTTTGATACTCAAGATTCCTTACGAGCAGTACTTC
CDR3aa: CASSLILKIPYEQYF

j_gene: TRBJ2-7
v_gene: TRBV28
abundance: NA
d_gene: TRBD2
CDR3nt: TGTGCCAGCAGTTCCGTTAGCGGGTCTTACTCCTACGAGCAGTACTTC
CDR3aa: CASSSVSGSYSYEQYF

j_gene: TRBJ2-1
v_gene: TRBV10-2
abundance: NA
d_gene: TRBD2
CDR3nt: TGCGCCAGCAGTGAGTCCGGACTAGCGGGCTACAATGAGCAGTTCTTC
CDR3aa: CASSESGLAGYNEQFF

j_gene: TRBJ2-7
v_gene: TRBV4-1
abundance: once
d_gene: NA
CDR3nt: TGCGCCAGCAGTCTTTCCCTGGGACGGTCTAGCGAGCAGTACTTC
CDR3aa: CASSLSLGRSSEQYF

j_gene: TRBJ2-3
v_gene: TRBV19
abundance: NA
d_gene: NA
CDR3nt: TGTGCCAGTAGCCCCACCTGGGGGGACACAGATACGCAGTATTTT
CDR3aa: CASSPTWGDTDTQYF

j_gene: TRBJ2-7
v_gene: TRBV10-3
abundance: NA
d_gene: NA
CDR3nt: TGTGCCATCACAAATAGCCGGGGTATTGGGGGCGAGCAGTACTTC
CDR3aa: CAITNSRGIGGEQYF

j_gene: TRBJ2-3
v_gene: TRBV19
abundance: NA
d_gene: TRBD1
CDR3nt: TGTGCCAGTAGTATAGCCGATTCGACAGGGGCCCCTAGCACAGATACGCAGTATTTT
CDR3aa: CASSIADSTGAPSTDTQYF

j_gene: TRBJ2-1
v_gene: TRBV19
abundance: NA
d_gene: NA
CDR3nt: TGTGCCAGTAGTATAATTGGCGGGATATCCTACAATGAGCAGTTCTTC
CDR3aa: CASSIIGGISYNEQFF

j_gene: TRBJ2-7
v_gene: TRBV9
abundance: NA
d_gene: TRBD1
CDR3nt: TGTGCCAGCAGCGTAGGTGTAAGCTCGGGACAGGTCAACTACGAGCAGTACTTC
CDR3aa: CASSVGVSSGQVNYEQYF

j_gene: TRBJ2-7
v_gene: TRBV27
abundance: NA
d_gene: NA
CDR3nt: TGTGCCAGCAGTTTATCCCCTTCCTACGAGCAGTACTTC
CDR3aa: CASSLSPSYEQYF

j_gene: TRBJ2-2
v_gene: TRBV28
abundance: NA
d_gene: TRBD1
CDR3nt: TGTGCCAGCACTCGGGCAGGGGGCAACACCGGGGAGCTGTTTTTT
CDR3aa: CASTRAGGNTGELFF

j_gene: TRBJ1-2
v_gene: TRBV30
abundance: NA
d_gene: TRBD1
CDR3nt: TGTGCCTGGAGTTTGACAGGGACGGGATATGGCTACACCTTC
CDR3aa: CAWSLTGTGYGYTF